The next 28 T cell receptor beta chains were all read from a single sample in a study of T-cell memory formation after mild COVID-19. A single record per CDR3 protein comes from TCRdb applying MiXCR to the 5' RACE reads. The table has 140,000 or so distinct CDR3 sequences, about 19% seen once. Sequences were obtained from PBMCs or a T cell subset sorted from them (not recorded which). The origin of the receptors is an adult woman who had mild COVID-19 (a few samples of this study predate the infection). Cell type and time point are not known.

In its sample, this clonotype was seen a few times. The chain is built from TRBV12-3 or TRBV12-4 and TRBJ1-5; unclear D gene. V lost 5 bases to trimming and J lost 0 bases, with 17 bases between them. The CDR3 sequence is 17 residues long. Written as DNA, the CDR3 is TGTGCCAGCAGTACTGGGTTAGCGGCATATAGCAATCAGCCCCAGCATTTT. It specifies CASSTGLAAYSNQPQHF.

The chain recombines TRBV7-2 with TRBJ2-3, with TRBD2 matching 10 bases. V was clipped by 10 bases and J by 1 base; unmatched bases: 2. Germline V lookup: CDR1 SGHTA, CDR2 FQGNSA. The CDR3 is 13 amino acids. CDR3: CAMGTSGTDTQYF. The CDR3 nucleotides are TGTGCCATGGGGACTAGCGGCACAGATACGCAGTATTTT.

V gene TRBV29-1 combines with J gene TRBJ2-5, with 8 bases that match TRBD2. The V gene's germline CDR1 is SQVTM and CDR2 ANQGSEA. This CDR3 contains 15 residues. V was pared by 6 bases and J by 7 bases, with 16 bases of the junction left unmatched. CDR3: CSVGPKTSGGGTQYF. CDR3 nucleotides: TGCAGCGTCGGACCAAAAACTAGCGGAGGCGGGACCCAGTACTTC.

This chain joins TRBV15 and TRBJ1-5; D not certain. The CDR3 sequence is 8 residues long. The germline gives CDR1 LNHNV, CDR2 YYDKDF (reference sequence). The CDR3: CSNQPQHF. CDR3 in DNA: TGTAGCAATCAGCCCCAGCATTTT.

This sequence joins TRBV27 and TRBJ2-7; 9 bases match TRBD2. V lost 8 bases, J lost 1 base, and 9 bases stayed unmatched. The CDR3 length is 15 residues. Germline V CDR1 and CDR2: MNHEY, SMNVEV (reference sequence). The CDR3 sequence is CASSSYSGGSYEQYF. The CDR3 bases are TGTGCCAGCTCCTCATATAGCGGGGGATCCTACGAGCAGTACTTC.

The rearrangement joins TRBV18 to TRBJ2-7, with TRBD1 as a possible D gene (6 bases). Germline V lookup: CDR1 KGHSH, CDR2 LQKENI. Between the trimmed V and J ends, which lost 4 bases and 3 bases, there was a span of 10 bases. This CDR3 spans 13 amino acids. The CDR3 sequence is CASSRQDYYEQYF. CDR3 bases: TGTGCCAGCTCACGACAGGATTACTACGAGCAGTACTTC.

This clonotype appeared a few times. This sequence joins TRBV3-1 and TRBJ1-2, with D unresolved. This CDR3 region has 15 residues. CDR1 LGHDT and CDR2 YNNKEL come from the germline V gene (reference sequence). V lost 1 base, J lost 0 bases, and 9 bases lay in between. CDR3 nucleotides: TGTGCCAGCAGCCAAGTGGGCCTTTCTAACTATGGCTACACCTTC. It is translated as CASSQVGLSNYGYTF.

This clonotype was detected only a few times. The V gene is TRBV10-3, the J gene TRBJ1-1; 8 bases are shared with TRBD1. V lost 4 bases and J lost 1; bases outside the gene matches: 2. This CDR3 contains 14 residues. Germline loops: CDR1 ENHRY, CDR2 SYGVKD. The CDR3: CAISVGQGNTEAFF. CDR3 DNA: TGTGCCATCAGTGTTGGACAGGGGAACACTGAAGCTTTCTTT.

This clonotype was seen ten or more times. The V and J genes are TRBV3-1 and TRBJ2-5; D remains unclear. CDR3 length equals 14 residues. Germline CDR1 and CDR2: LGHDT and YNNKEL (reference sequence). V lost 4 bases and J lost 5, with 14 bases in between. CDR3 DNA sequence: TGTGCCAGCAGCCTTTTAGGTGCGACTGAGACCCAGTACTTC. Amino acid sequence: CASSLLGATETQYF.

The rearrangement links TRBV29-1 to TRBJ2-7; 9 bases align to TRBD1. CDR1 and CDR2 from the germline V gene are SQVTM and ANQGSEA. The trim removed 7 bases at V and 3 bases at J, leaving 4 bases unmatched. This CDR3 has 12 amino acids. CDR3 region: CSGVDRGYEQYF. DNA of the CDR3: TGCAGCGGAGTGGACAGGGGCTACGAGCAGTACTTC.

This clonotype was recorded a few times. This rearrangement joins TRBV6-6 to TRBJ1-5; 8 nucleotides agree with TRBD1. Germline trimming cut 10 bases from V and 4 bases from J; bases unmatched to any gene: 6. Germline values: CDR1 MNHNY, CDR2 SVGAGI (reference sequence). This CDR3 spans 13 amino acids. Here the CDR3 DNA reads TGTGCCACCTCGACAGGGGCAAATCAGCCCCAGCATTTT. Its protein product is CATSTGANQPQHF.

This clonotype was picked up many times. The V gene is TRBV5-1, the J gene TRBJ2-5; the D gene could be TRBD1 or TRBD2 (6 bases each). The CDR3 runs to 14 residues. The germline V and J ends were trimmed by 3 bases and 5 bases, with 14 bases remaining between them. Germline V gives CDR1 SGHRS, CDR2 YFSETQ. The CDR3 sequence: CASSYEGGWETQYF. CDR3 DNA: TGCGCCAGCAGCTACGAGGGGGGATGGGAGACCCAGTACTTC.

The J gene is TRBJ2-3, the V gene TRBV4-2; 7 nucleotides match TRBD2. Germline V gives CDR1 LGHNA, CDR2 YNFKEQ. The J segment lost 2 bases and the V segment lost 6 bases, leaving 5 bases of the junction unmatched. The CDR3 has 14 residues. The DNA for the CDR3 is TGTGCCAGCAGGCCCAGCGGGAACACAGATACGCAGTATTTT. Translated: CASRPSGNTDTQYF.

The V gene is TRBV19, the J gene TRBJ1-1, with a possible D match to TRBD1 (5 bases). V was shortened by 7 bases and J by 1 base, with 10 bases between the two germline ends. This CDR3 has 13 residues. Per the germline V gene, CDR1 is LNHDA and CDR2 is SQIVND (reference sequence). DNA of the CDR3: TGTGCCAGTAAAGGGGCTCCGAACACTGAAGCTTTCTTT. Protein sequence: CASKGAPNTEAFF.

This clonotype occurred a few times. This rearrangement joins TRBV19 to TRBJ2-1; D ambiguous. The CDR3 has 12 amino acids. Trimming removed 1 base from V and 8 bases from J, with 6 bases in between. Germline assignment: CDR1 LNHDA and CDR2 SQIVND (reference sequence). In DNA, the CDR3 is TGTGCCAGTAGTATAGTCCGCGATGAGCAGTTCTTC. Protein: CASSIVRDEQFF.

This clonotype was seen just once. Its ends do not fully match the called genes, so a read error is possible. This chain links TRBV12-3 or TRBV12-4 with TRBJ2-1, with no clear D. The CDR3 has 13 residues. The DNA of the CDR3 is TGTGCCAGCTGTTTTAAGGGTTACAGTGAGCAGTTCTTC. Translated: CASCFKGYSEQFF.

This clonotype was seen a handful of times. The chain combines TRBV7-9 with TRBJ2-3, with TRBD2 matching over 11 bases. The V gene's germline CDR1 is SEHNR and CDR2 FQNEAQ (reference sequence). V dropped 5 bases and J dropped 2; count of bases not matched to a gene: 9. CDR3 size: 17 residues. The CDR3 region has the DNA TGTGCCAGCAGCCCGTTGACTAGCGGGGCCCTCACAGATACGCAGTATTTT. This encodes CASSPLTSGALTDTQYF.

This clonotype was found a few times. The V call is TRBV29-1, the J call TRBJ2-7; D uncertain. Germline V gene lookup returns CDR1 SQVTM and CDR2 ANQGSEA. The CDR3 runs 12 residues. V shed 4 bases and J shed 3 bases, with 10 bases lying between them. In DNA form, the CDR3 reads TGCAGCGTTGTAAACGCGTACTACGAGCAGTACTTC. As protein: CSVVNAYYEQYF.

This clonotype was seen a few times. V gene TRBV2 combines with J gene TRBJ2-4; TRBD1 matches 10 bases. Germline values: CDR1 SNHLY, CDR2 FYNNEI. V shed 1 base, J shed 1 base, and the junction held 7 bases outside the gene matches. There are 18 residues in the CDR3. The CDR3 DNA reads TGTGCCAGCAGTGAAGAGGGACAGGGGTTTAGGGCCAAAAACATTCAGTACTTC. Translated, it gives CASSEEGQGFRAKNIQYF.

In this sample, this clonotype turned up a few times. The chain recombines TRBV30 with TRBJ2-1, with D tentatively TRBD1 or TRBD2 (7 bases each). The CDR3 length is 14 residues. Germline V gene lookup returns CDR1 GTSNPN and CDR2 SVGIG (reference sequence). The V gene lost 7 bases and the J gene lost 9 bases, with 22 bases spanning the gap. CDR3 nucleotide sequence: TGTGCCTACGGCAGGGGGGGGATCGGACGTGAGCAGTTCTTC. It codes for CAYGRGGIGREQFF.

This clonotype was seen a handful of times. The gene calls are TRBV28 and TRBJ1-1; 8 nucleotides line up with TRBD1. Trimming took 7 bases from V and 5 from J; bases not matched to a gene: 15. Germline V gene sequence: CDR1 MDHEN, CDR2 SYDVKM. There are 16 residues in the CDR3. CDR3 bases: TGTGCCAGCATCCAGGACAGGGTTCGTATTTCTACTGAAGCTTTCTTT. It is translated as CASIQDRVRISTEAFF.

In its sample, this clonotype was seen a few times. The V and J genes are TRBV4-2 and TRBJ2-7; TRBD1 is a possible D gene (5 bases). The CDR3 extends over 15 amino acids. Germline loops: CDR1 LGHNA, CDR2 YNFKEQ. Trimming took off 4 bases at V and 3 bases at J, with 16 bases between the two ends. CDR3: CASSPTGADLYEQYF. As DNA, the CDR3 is TGTGCCAGCAGCCCCACAGGAGCCGACCTCTACGAGCAGTACTTC.

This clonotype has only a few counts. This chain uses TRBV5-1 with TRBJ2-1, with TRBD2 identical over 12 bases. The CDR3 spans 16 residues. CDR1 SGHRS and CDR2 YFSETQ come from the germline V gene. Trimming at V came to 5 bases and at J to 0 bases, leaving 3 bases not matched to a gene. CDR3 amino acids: CASRTTSGSSYNEQFF. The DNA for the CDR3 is TGCGCCAGCAGAACGACTAGCGGGAGCTCCTACAATGAGCAGTTCTTC.

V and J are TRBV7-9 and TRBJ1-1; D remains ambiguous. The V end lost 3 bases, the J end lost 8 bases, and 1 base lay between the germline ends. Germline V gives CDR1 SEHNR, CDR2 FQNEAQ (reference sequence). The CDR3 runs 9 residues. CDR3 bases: TGTGCCAGCAGCTTGGAAGCTTTCTTT. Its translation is CASSLEAFF.

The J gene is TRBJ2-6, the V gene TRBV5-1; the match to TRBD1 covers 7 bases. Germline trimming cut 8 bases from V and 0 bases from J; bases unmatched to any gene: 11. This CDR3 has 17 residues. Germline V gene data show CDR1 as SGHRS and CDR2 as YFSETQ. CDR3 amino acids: CASLPLPGGSGANVLTF. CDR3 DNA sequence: TGCGCCAGTCTCCCCCTCCCAGGGGGCTCTGGGGCCAACGTCCTGACTTTC.

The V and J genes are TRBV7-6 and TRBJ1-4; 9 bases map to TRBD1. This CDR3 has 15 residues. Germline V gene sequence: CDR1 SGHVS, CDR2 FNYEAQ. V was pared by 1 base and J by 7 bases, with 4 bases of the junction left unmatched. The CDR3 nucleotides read TGTGCCAGCAGCTTAGTGGACAGGGGAGGTGAAAAACTGTTTTTT. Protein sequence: CASSLVDRGGEKLFF. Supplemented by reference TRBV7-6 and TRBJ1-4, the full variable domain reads GAGVSQSPRYKVTKRGQDVALRCDPISGHVSLYWYRQALGQGPEFLTYFNYEAQQDKSGLPNDRFSAERPEGSISTLTIQRTEQRDSAMYRCASSLVDRGGEKLFFGSGTQLSVL.

The CDR3 nucleotides read TGTGCCAGCAGTTTGCTAGGGGGGTCCTACGAGCAGTACTTC. Residues: CASSLLGGSYEQYF. The rearrangement links TRBV12-3 or TRBV12-4 to TRBJ2-7, with D perhaps given as TRBD1 or TRBD2 (6 bases each). The CDR3 consists of 14 residues. Trimming removed 3 bases from V and 1 base from J, with 10 bases in between.

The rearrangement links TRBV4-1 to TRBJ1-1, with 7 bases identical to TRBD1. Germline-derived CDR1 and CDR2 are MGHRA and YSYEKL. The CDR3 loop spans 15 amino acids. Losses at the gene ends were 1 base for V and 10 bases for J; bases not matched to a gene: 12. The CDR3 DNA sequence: TGCGCCAGCAGCCAAGCCCATAAGGACAGGAGTGCAGCTTTCTTT. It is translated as CASSQAHKDRSAAFF.